This record covers a single TCR beta chain. At one end the junction does not follow the germline gene, possibly because of a read error. The record originates from a study of T cells in Graves' hyperthyroidism and ophthalmopathy. CDR3 length: 15 residues. TCR beta CDR3 region amplification was performed from RNA transcripts. Initially, a first-round RT-PCR of the TCR CDR3 employed the HTBI primer set. TCRdb recomputed calls from the multiplex PCR reads with MiXCR, one row per CDR3 protein. The sample lists 700,000 or so distinct CDR3 sequences; about a sixth were seen once. The V gene is TRBV12-3 or TRBV12-4, the J gene TRBJ2-1, with a possible D match to TRBD1 (6 bases). The clonotype was recovered from a man aged 18 to 35 with Graves' hyperthyroidism. The sample consisted of blood. As DNA, the CDR3 is TGTGCCAGCGGTTTAATCCCCGACAGGTACAATGAGCAGTTCTTC. Residues: CASGLIPDRYNEQFF.